The 14 T cell receptor beta chains below come from one sample, sequenced in a study of Tregs in tolerant kidney transplant recipients. Mixed chimerism was transient after nonmyeloablative marrow transplants from related graft donors. This table comes from immunoSEQ multiplex PCR, and its TCRdb copy is limited to in-frame clones, with some not included. This sample has 65,000 or so clones, with around 87% found just once. Sequences were derived from CD4+ T cells from blood (PBMCs), sampled 6 months after the transplant. These TCRs come from a human patient who received a combined kidney and bone marrow transplant. Some T cells may arise from the graft donor.

V gene TRBV20-1 combines with J gene TRBJ1-2, with D possibly being TRBD1 (5 bases). This CDR3 is built from 11 residues. V was clipped by 4 bases and J by 4 bases, with 7 bases between them. Looked up from germline, CDR1 is DFQATT and CDR2 is SNEGSKA (reference sequence). The CDR3 spells CSAIQAYGYTF. DNA for the CDR3: TGCAGTGCTATACAGGCCTATGGCTACACCTTC.

The chain carries TRBV11-3 and TRBJ2-7; weak D call: TRBD2 (6 bases). Between the trimmed V and J ends, which lost 5 bases and 6 bases, there was a span of 20 bases. Germline CDR1 SGHNT, CDR2 YENEEA. The CDR3 contains 15 residues. CDR3 sequence reads: CASSAIAMRESEQYF. The CDR3 DNA reads as TGTGCCAGCAGCGCCATAGCGATGCGGGAAAGCGAGCAGTACTTC. The variable domain in full, with the rest retrieved from reference TRBV11-3 and TRBJ2-7, is EAGVVQSPRYKIIEKKQPVAFWCNPISGHNTLYWYLQNLGQGPELLIRYENEEAVDDSQLPKDRFSAERLKGVDSTLKIQPAELGDSAVYLCASSAIAMRESEQYFGPGTRLTVT.

This chain connects TRBV5-1 to TRBJ2-7; D might be TRBD2 (6 bases). The ends were cut back, 4 bases at V and 4 bases at J, with 15 bases in the middle. The CDR3 has 14 amino acids. The germline V gene has CDR1 SGHRS and CDR2 YFSETQ. The CDR3 DNA reads TGCGCCAGCAGCCCGGAGGGTCGAGGGTACGAGCAGTACTTC. This translates into CASSPEGRGYEQYF.

The rearrangement joins TRBV6-5 to TRBJ2-7; 11 positions match TRBD1. From germline, CDR1 is MNHEY and CDR2 SVGAGI. CDR3 length: 14 residues. Trimming removed 6 bases from V and 3 bases from J; junction bases left unmatched: 4. CDR3 residues: CASSRDRGFYEQYF. For the CDR3, the DNA is TGTGCCAGCAGCCGGGACAGGGGGTTCTACGAGCAGTACTTC.

The V and J genes are TRBV7-3 and TRBJ2-2, with D tentatively TRBD2 (5 bases). From germline, CDR1 is SGHTA and CDR2 FQGTGA. The CDR3 spans 14 residues. With 2 bases removed from V and 2 bases from J, the gap between germline ends came to 6 bases. The CDR3 sequence: CASSLRGNTGELFF. CDR3 nucleotides: TGTGCCAGCAGCTTACGGGGAAACACCGGGGAGCTGTTTTTT.

The chain has TRBV6-1 and TRBJ2-3; 10 nucleotides align to TRBD2. Germline V lookup: CDR1 MNHNS, CDR2 SASEGT. The V segment lost 11 bases and the J segment 2 bases; nucleotides outside the gene matches: 10. There are 15 residues in the CDR3. CDR3 sequence reads: CAGEKRGGYTDTQYF. The CDR3 bases are TGTGCCGGGGAAAAGCGGGGGGGCTACACAGATACGCAGTATTTT.

This clone was seen only once. The CDR3 sequence: CASSPGTGQGETQYF. As DNA, the CDR3 is TGTGCCAGCAGCCCAGGGACAGGGCAGGGAGAGACCCAGTACTTC. V gene TRBV7-9 combines with J gene TRBJ2-5; the match to TRBD1 covers 9 bases. The CDR3 is 15 residues long. Germline V gives CDR1 SEHNR, CDR2 FQNEAQ (reference sequence). V lost 5 bases to trimming and J lost 4 bases; unmatched junction nucleotides: 8.

The chain is built from TRBV12-5 and TRBJ2-4, with 15 bases lining up with TRBD2. V gave up 0 bases and J gave up 1 base; unmatched junction bases: 10. Germline V gene sequence: CDR1 LGHNT, CDR2 FRNRAP. The CDR3 contains 21 residues. CDR3 protein: CASGLVLGGLAGGKAKNIQYF. The CDR3 DNA follows: TGTGCTAGTGGTTTGGTTTTGGGGGGACTAGCGGGAGGTAAGGCCAAAAACATTCAGTACTTC.

DNA for the CDR3: TGCGCCAGCAGCCAGGACAGTGCAACTAATGAAAAACTGTTTTTT. Translated, it gives CASSQDSATNEKLFF. The V and J genes are TRBV4-1 and TRBJ1-4, with TRBD1 as a possible D gene (6 bases). The germline V and J ends were trimmed by 3 bases and 0 bases, with 8 bases remaining between them. Germline CDR1 is MGHRA and CDR2 is YSYEKL. The CDR3 is 15 residues long.

The rearrangement uses TRBV7-2 and TRBJ2-7; 12 bases agree with TRBD2. The V gene end was trimmed by 1 base and the J gene end by 7 bases; junction bases not matched to a gene: 8. This CDR3 region has 16 residues. Germline CDR1 is SGHTA and CDR2 is FQGNSA. In DNA, the CDR3 is TGTGCCAGCAGCTTAGGGGCTAGCGGGGGGGCACGAGAGCAGTACTTC. This gives the protein CASSLGASGGAREQYF.

The V call is TRBV4-1, the J call TRBJ2-3; D is unclear. Trimming took off 1 base at V and 11 bases at J, with 13 bases between the two ends. Germline CDR1 is MGHRA and CDR2 is YSYEKL. The CDR3 totals 13 residues. The CDR3 bases are TGCGCCAGCAGCCAAGCCTGGTTGGGCCTGCAGTATTTT. It encodes CASSQAWLGLQYF.

V and J are TRBV30 and TRBJ2-3; a weak D match, TRBD2 (5 bases). CDR3 length: 13 residues. The germline V gene encodes CDR1 GTSNPN and CDR2 SVGIG (reference sequence). V lost 4 bases to trimming and J lost 0 bases, with 8 bases between them. The CDR3 DNA reads TGTGCCTGGACCCGGGGTAGCACAGATACGCAGTATTTT. It specifies CAWTRGSTDTQYF.

The rearrangement joins TRBV5-1 to TRBJ2-7, with 7 bases fitting TRBD2. CDR1 is SGHRS, CDR2 YFSETQ, per germline. V shed 8 bases, J shed 4 bases, and the junction held 9 bases outside the gene matches. The CDR3 length is 13 residues. The CDR3, as DNA: TGCGCCAGTCAGGCCGGAGCGGGGTACGAGCAGTACTTC. Amino acid sequence: CASQAGAGYEQYF. Supplemented by reference TRBV5-1 and TRBJ2-7, the full variable domain reads KAGVTQTPRYLIKTRGQQVTLSCSPISGHRSVSWYQQTPGQGLQFLFEYFSETQRNKGNFPGRFSGRQFSNSRSEMNVSTLELGDSALYLCASQAGAGYEQYFGPGTRLTVT.

The J gene is TRBJ2-3, the V gene TRBV19; maybe TRBD1 (5 bases). The CDR3 contains 11 residues. Per the germline V gene, CDR1 is LNHDA and CDR2 is SQIVND (reference sequence). The ends were cut back, 9 bases at V and 4 bases at J, with 8 bases in the middle. The CDR3: CASRVSDTQYF. The CDR3 nucleotides read TGTGCCAGCAGGGTCTCAGATACGCAGTATTTT.